This T cell receptor (beta chain) is from a study of graft-versus-host responses after intestinal transplantation. The wider study: Induction using anti-thymocyte globulin, followed by tacrolimus and steroids for roughly 3 years, was given to all recipients.

To note about this clone: Its target is not known.

Clones were read by immunoSEQ multiplex PCR, and TCRdb kept only the in-frame ones, dropping some. The repertoire holds about 100,000 clones, with roughly 89% as singletons. The study's findings and limits: GvH clones surfaced in recipient marrow, some emerging earlier in ileum or blood. Association was observed between peak circulating GvH clone levels and early post-transplant HvG declines.

The V and J ends lost 8 bases and 7 bases, in that order; junction bases with no gene match: 7. The CDR3 loop spans 13 amino acids. From germline, CDR1 is MNHNS and CDR2 SASEGT. The receptor comes from a human donor who was the organ donor for an intestinal transplant. This material consisted of unstimulated CD4+ T cells sorted from spleen or lymph node cells, taken before transplant. The chain carries TRBV6-1 and TRBJ2-1, with 8 positions matching TRBD2. The CDR3, as DNA: TGTGCCAGCTGGGGACTAGTCATAAATGAGCAGTTCTTC. It is translated as CASWGLVINEQFF.